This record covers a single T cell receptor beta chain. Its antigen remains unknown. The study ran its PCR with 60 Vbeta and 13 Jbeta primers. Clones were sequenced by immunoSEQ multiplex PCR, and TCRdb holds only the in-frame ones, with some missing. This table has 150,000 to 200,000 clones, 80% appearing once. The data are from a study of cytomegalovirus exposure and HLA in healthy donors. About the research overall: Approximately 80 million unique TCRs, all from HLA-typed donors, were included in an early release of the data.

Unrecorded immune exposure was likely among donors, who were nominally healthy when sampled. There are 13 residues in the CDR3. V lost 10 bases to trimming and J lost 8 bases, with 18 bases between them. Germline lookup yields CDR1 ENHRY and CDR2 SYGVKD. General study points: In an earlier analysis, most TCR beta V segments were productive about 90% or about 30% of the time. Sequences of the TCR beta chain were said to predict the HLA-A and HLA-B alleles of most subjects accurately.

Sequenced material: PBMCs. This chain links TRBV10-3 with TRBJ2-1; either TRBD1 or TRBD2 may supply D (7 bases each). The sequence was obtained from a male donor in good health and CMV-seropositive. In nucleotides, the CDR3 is TGTGCCACCAGGGGGGAGGGCCCGGATGAGCAGTTCTTC. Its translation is CATRGEGPDEQFF.